Shown below are 2 T cell receptor beta chains from a single sample sequenced in a study of blood T cell repertoires in COVID-19 (dated by TCRdb to between 2020 and 2021). The receptor library was made with the immunoSEQ multiplex PCR assay. TCRdb re-hosts the immuneACCESS table, in-frame sequences only. Its copies lack some clones; in the studies checked, an unresolved V gene accounts for under half of them, and the cause for the rest is not known. The table for this sample lists over 150,000 clones; roughly 88% of them were counted only once. Of the sample, around 7% is held by the ten largest clones. The specimen sequenced was peripheral blood. The receptors here all came from a middle-aged woman with COVID-19, enrolled during active disease.

As DNA, the CDR3 is TGTGCCAGCAGCTCTGGCGGGGGGCCCTACGAGCAGTACTTC. This sequence encodes CASSSGGGPYEQYF. J is TRBJ2-7 and V is TRBV5-6, with 8 bases fitting TRBD2. The CDR3 sequence is 14 residues long. Germline assignment: CDR1 SGHDT and CDR2 YYEEEE. After removal of 3 bases from V and 2 bases from J, the junction contained 4 bases not matched to a gene.

In this sample, this clone turned up a few times. The V gene is TRBV12-3 or TRBV12-4, the J gene TRBJ2-7, with D perhaps matching TRBD2 (6 bases). Trimming left V 4 bases short and J 4 bases short, with 11 bases between. CDR3 size: 13 residues. CDR3 sequence reads: CASSSHGRYEQYF. The CDR3 nucleotides read TGTGCCAGCAGTTCGCATGGGAGGTACGAGCAGTACTTC.